This T cell receptor (beta chain) stems from a study of sequential checkpoint blockade in melanoma. Study information: After both sequences, patients received maintenance nivolumab.

The protocol was immunoSEQ multiplex PCR, while the TCRdb copy is restricted to in-frame clones and leaves out a portion. The table records roughly 20,000 clones, 65% to 85% of them present only once. Germline-derived CDR1 and CDR2 are PRHDT and FYEKMQ (reference sequence). The CDR3 is made up of 15 amino acids. V shed 5 bases and J 3 bases; nucleotides not matched to a gene: 9. Treatment reported: randomized to nivolumab then ipilimumab (arm A) or the reverse (arm B). No patient had prior DNA-damaging chemotherapy. PBMC sorting kept live CD3+CD8+ cells without CD19 or CD56. This TCR was sampled from a human donor with melanoma. This material consisted of CD8+ T cells sorted from blood (inferred from file names), taken from a patient given nivolumab and ipilimumab in sequence. This rearrangement joins TRBV13 to TRBJ2-7, with 8 positions matching TRBD2. The CDR3 reads CASSARGGQNYEQYF. For the CDR3, the DNA is TGTGCCAGCAGCGCTCGGGGGGGCCAGAACTACGAGCAGTACTTC.